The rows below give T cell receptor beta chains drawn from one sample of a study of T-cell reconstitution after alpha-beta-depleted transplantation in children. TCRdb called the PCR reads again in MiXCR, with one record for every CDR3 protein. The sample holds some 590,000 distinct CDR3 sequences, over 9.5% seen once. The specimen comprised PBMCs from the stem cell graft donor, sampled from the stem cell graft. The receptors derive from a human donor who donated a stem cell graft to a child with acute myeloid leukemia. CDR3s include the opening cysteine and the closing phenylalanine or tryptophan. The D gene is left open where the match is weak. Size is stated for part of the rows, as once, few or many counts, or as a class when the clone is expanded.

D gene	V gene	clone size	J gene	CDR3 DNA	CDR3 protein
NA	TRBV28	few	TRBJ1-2	TGTGCCAGCAGTTTGCTACAGGACTATGGCTACACCTTC	CASSLLQDYGYTF
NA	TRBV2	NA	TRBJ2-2	TGTGCCAGCAGGTACAGGGAGTCAACCGGGGAGCTGTTTTTT	CASRYRESTGELFF
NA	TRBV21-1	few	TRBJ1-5	NA	CASSKVGEGTDQPQHF
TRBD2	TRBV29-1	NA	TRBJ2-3	TGCAGCGTTGTGTCTAGCGGGACCCTGGATACGCAGTATTTT	CSVVSSGTLDTQYF
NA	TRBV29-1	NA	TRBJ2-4	TGCAGCGTTGGTGTCCTTAGCAGGGCCAAAAACATTCAGTACTTC	CSVGVLSRAKNIQYF
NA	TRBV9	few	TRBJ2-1	TGTGCCAGCAGCGTAGCTAAGGGGGAGCAGTTCTTC	CASSVAKGEQFF
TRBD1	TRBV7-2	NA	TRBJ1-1	TGTGCCAGCAGCCAAGACAGGGGGCGATCTGAAGCTTTCTTT	CASSQDRGRSEAFF
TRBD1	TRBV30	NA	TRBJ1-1	TGTGCCTTCCGGGACAGAAGAAAAGCTTTCTTT	CAFRDRRKAFF
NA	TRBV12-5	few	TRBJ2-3	TGTGCTAGTGGTTTGACCCAGGGTGGGCCAGATACGCAGTATTTT	CASGLTQGGPDTQYF
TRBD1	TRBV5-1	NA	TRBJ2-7	TGCGCCAGCAGCCAGAGGACAGGGGGCTCTTTAATCGGCGAGCAGTACTTC	CASSQRTGGSLIGEQYF
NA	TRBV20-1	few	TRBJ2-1	TGCAGTGCTAGCGGGAGTAATGAGCAGTTCTTC	CSASGSNEQFF
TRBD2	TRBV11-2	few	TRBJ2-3	TGTGCCAGCAGCTTAGACGAGAGACTAGCTCGTTCAGATACGCAGTATTTT	CASSLDERLARSDTQYF
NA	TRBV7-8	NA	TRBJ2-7	TGTGCCAGCAGCTTAGCGCATGGGGACGAGCAGTACTTC	CASSLAHGDEQYF
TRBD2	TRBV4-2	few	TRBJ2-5	TGTGCCAGCAGCCACCTACTGGTAGCGGGAAGGGGGGAGGAGACCCAGTACTTC	CASSHLLVAGRGEETQYF
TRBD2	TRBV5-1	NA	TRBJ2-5	TGCGCCAGCACAGGGTCTAGCGGGAGTGGCGAGACCCAGTACTTC	CASTGSSGSGETQYF
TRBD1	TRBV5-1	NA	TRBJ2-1	TGCGCCAGCGGGGCTGGACAGGGGGCTGTCGATGAGCAGTTCTTC	CASGAGQGAVDEQFF
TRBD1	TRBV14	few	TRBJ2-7	TGTGCCAGCAGCCCCCAAGAAGGTAACAGGGGGTTACCCTACTCCTACGAGCAGTACTTC	CASSPQEGNRGLPYSYEQYF
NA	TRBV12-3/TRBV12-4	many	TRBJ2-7	TGTGCCAGCAGTTTATTGAGGGATGCTACATACGAGCAGTACTTC	CASSLLRDATYEQYF
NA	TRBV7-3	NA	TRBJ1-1	TGTGCCAGCAGCTTAACCAGGGAGAGTGAAGCTTTCTTT	CASSLTRESEAFF
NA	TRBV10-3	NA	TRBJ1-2	TGTGCCATCAGTGAGTCGGCAGGGCGTAGCGACTATGGCTACACCTTC	CAISESAGRSDYGYTF
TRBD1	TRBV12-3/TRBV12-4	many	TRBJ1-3	TGTGCCAGCAGCGGTCATGACAGGGACGGAAACACCATATATTTT	CASSGHDRDGNTIYF
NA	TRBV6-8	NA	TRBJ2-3	TGTGCCAGCAGCATCGGAAGGTTGCGGGTGCGGGGAGATACGCAGTATTTT	CASSIGRLRVRGDTQYF
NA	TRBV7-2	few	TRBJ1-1	TGTGCCAGCACCCCACTGTGGGGGGGGAACACTGAAGCTTTCTTT	CASTPLWGGNTEAFF
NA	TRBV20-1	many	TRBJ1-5	TGCAGTGCTAGGCACGATTTTAGCAATCAGCCCCAGCATTTT	CSARHDFSNQPQHF
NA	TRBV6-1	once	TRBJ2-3	TGTGCCAGCTTACATATCCGGGACGTAGGCACAGATACGCAGTATTTT	CASLHIRDVGTDTQYF
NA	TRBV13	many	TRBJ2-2	TGTGCCAGCAGCTTCCCCCCTCCCGGGGAGCTGTTTTTT	CASSFPPPGELFF
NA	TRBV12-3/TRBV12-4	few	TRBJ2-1	TGTGCCAGCAGGGCCCATTACAGGGACTCCCGCAATGAGCAGTTCTTC	CASRAHYRDSRNEQFF
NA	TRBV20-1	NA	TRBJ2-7	TGCAGTGCTACGCTAAACACGGGACGACGTCGCTACGAGCAGTACTTC	CSATLNTGRRRYEQYF
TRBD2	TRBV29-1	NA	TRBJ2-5	TGCAGCGTTGAGCCCGGGACTAGCGGGAGGTACCAAGAGACCCAGTACTTC	CSVEPGTSGRYQETQYF
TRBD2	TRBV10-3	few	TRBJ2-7	TGTGCCATCGGGGGACTAGCGGCGGACGAGCAGTACTTC	CAIGGLAADEQYF
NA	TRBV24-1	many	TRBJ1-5	TGTGCCACCAGTCTGGGGGGAAATCAGCCCCAGCATTTT	CATSLGGNQPQHF
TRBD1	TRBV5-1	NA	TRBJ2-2	TGCGCCAGCAGCCGGGACAGTACTACCGGGGAGCTGTTTTTT	CASSRDSTTGELFF
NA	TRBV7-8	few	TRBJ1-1	TGTGCCAGCAGCGGAGACAGGAACACTGAAGCTTTCTTT	CASSGDRNTEAFF
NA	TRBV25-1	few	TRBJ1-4	TGTGCCAGCAGTGCCAGGAGTGGGGGGTTTAATGAAAAACTGTTTTTT	CASSARSGGFNEKLFF
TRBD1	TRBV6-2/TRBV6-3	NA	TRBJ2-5	TGTGCCAGCAGTTACGGGGACAGGTTGCAAGAGACCCAGTACTTC	CASSYGDRLQETQYF
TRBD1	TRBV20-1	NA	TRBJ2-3	TGCAGTGCTAGTTCGACAGGGGGCGAAACAGATACGCAGTATTTT	CSASSTGGETDTQYF
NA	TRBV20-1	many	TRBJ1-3	TGCAGTGCTAGAGGAACAGTCTCTGGAAACACCATATATTTT	CSARGTVSGNTIYF
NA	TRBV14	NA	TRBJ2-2	TGTGCCAGCAGCCCGCACGGCGGGTCGAACACCGGGGAGCTGTTTTTT	CASSPHGGSNTGELFF
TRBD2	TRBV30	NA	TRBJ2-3	TGTGCCTGGAGTCGTGGAGTAGCGGGGTCGGGGGATACGCAGTATTTT	CAWSRGVAGSGDTQYF
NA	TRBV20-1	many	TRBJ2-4	TGCAGTGCTCCCCAGGGGCTACTAGCCAAAAACATTCAGTACTTC	CSAPQGLLAKNIQYF
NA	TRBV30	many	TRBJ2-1	TGTGCCTGGGGATCTAGCAATGAGCAGTTCTTC	CAWGSSNEQFF
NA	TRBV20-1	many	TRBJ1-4	TGCAGTGCTAGAGATTTGAGGGCAGGGGCTGAAAAACTGTTTTTT	CSARDLRAGAEKLFF
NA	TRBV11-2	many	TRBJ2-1	TGTGCCAGCAGCTTAGACGTAGAGCAGTTCTTC	CASSLDVEQFF
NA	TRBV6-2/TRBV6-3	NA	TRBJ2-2	TGTGCCAGCAGTTCCCATACCGGGACACCGAACACCGGGGAGCTGTTTTTT	CASSSHTGTPNTGELFF
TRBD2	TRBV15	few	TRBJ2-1	TGTGCCACCAGCATGGGACTAGCGTTGGATGAGCAGTTCTTC	CATSMGLALDEQFF
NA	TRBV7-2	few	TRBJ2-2	TGTGCCAGCAGCTTGAGTCTGAGCCCCGCCGGGGAGCTGTTTTTT	CASSLSLSPAGELFF
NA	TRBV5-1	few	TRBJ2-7	TGCGCCAGCAGCTTGTCTGGACAGCTCTACGAGCAGTACTTC	CASSLSGQLYEQYF
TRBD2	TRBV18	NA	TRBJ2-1	TGTGCCAGCTCACCACCGACTAGCGGGAGGGGATACAATGAGCAGTTCTTC	CASSPPTSGRGYNEQFF
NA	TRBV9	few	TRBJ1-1	TGTGCCAGCAGCGCAAAAGGGACAATGAACACTGAAGCTTTCTTT	CASSAKGTMNTEAFF
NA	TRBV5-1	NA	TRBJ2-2	TGCGCCAGCAGCTTGGCTGCTAGCGTCCCGGGCGGGGAGCTGTTTTTT	CASSLAASVPGGELFF
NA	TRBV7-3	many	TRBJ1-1	TGTGCCAGCAGTCCTTCTCATTACACTGAAGCTTTCTTT	CASSPSHYTEAFF
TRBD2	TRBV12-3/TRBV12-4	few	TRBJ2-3	TGTGCCAGCGGTATAGCGGGAGGCCCCGGCCTGGGAGATACGCAGTATTTT	CASGIAGGPGLGDTQYF
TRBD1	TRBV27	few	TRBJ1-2	TGTGCCAGCACCCGACAGGGACTCGGGGGTGGCTACACCTTC	CASTRQGLGGGYTF